This T cell receptor (beta chain) is drawn from a study of response to subunit inactivated influenza vaccine. This clonotype was recorded a few times. What it binds is unknown. TCRdb re-derived calls from the RT-PCR reads in MiXCR, one entry per CDR3 protein. This table holds about 580,000 distinct CDR3 sequences, 12% to 15% found once. Study-wide findings and caveats: The authors put forward the suggestion that each seasonal influenza vaccination may bring in only a limited number of new T cells.

J was trimmed by 4 bases and V by 2 bases; bases with no gene match: 6. The CDR3 runs 14 residues. The germline gives CDR1 GTSNPN, CDR2 SVGIG (reference sequence). This chain links TRBV30 with TRBJ2-7; 9 bases are a match to TRBD1. The material was PBMCs from blood, obtained 11 to 12 days after vaccination. The sequence derives from a man aged 50-60 years who received an inactivated influenza vaccine. CDR3 in amino acids: CAWSPGTGLYEQYF. The CDR3 DNA sequence: TGTGCCTGGAGTCCCGGGACAGGGCTGTACGAGCAGTACTTC.